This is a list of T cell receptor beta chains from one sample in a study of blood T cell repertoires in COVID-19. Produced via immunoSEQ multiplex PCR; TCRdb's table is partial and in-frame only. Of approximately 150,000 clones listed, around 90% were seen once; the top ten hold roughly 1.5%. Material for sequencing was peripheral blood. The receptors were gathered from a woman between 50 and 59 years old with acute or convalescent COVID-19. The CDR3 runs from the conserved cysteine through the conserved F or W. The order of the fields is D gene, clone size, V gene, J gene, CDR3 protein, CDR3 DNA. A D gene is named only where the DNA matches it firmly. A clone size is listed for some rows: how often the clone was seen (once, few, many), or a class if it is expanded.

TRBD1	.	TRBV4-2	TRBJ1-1	CASSQDRGQGFPNTEAFF	TGTGCCAGCAGCCAAGATCGGGGACAGGGCTTCCCGAACACTGAAGCTTTCTTT
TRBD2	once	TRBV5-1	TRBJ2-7	CASHFLAGASYEQYF	TGCGCCAGCCATTTCCTAGCGGGCGCCTCCTACGAGCAGTACTTC
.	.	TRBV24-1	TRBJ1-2	CATSDEGKGYGYTF	TGTGCCACCAGTGACGAGGGAAAAGGGTATGGCTACACCTTC
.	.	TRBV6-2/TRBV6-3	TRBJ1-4	CASSPAGRNEKLFF	TGTGCCAGCAGCCCCGCGGGGCGAAATGAAAAACTGTTTTTT
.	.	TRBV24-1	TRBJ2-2	CATSATGRKGTGELFF	TGTGCCACCAGTGCCACGGGCCGTAAGGGGACCGGGGAGCTGTTTTTT
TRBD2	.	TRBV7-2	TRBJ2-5	CASSSTSGGKETQYF	TGTGCCAGCAGCTCAACTAGCGGGGGAAAGGAGACCCAGTACTTC
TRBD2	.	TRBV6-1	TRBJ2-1	CASSDPSGILGFF	TGTGCCAGCAGTGATCCTAGCGGGATTCTCGGGTTCTTC
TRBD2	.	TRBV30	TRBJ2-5	CAWSVLRTSGSPRMWETQYF	TGTGCCTGGAGTGTATTGAGGACTAGCGGGAGCCCGCGAATGTGGGAGACCCAGTACTTC
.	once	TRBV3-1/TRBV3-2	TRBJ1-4	CASSQRSGWNEKLFF	TGTGCCAGCAGCCAAAGATCAGGTTGGAACGAAAAACTGTTTTTT
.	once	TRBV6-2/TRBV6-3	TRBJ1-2	CASSYPTGFNYGYTF	TGTGCCAGCAGTTACCCGACAGGCTTTAACTATGGCTACACCTTC
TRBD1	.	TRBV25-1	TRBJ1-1	CASSEDGQGGSTEAFF	TGTGCCAGCAGTGAAGACGGACAGGGGGGTAGCACTGAAGCTTTCTTT
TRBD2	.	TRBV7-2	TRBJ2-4	CASSSTGGVAKNIQYF	TGTGCCAGCAGCTCGACCGGGGGGGTAGCCAAAAACATTCAGTACTTC
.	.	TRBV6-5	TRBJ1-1	CASRDTPYTEAFF	TGTGCCAGCAGGGACACACCTTACACTGAAGCTTTCTTT
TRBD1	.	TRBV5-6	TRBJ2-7	CASSLPGQGVPYEQYF	TGTGCCAGCAGCTTGCCTGGACAGGGGGTCCCCTACGAGCAGTACTTC
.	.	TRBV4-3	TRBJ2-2	CASSQDLGRRELFF	TGCGCCAGCAGCCAAGACCTAGGTCGTCGGGAGCTGTTTTTT
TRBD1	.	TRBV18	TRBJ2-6	CASSDQQGSGANVLTF	TGTGCCAGCTCTGATCAACAGGGGTCTGGGGCCAACGTCCTGACTTTC
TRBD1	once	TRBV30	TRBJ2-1	CACHPGQGKGYNEQFF	TGTGCCTGCCACCCGGGACAGGGGAAAGGATACAATGAGCAGTTCTTC
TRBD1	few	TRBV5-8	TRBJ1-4	CASSYGDRPPEKLFF	TGTGCCAGCAGCTACGGGGACAGGCCTCCGGAAAAACTGTTTTTT
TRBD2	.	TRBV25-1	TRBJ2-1	CASSEGLAGVNEQFF	TGTGCCAGCAGTGAGGGACTAGCGGGGGTGAATGAGCAGTTCTTC
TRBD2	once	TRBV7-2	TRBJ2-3	CASSLWAGAGVENTQYF	TGTGCCAGCAGCCTCTGGGCGGGAGCGGGAGTTGAAAATACGCAGTATTTT